This entry concerns a single T cell receptor (beta chain). The antigen remains unidentified. Between the trimmed V and J ends, which lost 2 bases and 4 bases, there was a span of 11 bases. CDR1 and CDR2 (germline): SGHTA, FQGNSA. This CDR3 region has 14 residues. The sample is drawn from a study of shared clonotypes between healthy human individuals. A CD45RA-negative memory subset and a CD45RA+ naive subset were separated from the CD4+ cells. Study outcomes and limitations: Specimens sampled were limited to blood, with tissue repertoires likely differing.

Several immunoSEQ plates received, in even portions, the genomic DNA of each subset. This table comes from immunoSEQ multiplex PCR, and its TCRdb copy is limited to in-frame clones, with some not included. This sample yields around 1,100,000 clones, of which roughly 80% are seen a single time; about 0.89% belongs to the top ten. The chain links TRBV7-2 to TRBJ1-2; D perhaps matches TRBD1 (5 bases). Sequencing input: memory CD4+ T cells from PBMCs. Noted subset: CD45RA-negative fraction. The sequence came from a man aged 18-30 years in good health. Some clones in this sample may be carry-over from other donors' samples. This CDR3 reads CASSLRGLTYGYTF. CDR3 nucleotides: TGTGCCAGCAGCTTAAGGGGACTTACCTATGGCTACACCTTC.